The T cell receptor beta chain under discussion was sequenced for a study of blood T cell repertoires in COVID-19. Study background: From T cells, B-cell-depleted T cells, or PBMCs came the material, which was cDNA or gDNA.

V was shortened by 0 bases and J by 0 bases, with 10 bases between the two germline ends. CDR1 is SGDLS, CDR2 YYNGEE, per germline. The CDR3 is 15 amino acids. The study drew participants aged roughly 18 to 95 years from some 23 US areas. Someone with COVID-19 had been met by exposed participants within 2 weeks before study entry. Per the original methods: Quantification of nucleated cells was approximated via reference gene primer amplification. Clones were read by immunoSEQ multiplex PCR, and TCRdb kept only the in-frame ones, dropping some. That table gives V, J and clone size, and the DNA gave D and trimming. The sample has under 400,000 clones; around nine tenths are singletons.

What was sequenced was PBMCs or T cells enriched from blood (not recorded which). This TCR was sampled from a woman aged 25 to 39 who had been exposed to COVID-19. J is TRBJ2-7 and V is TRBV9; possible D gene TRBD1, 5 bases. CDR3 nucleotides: TGTGCCAGCAGCGTAGACGACAGTCGCTCCTACGAGCAGTACTTC. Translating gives CASSVDDSRSYEQYF.